Sequencing of this T cell receptor (beta chain) was carried out in a study of post-analysis software for immune sequencing data. Regarding the study as a whole: F measure grouped same-batch samples tightly together. Controls showed lower frequencies than patients for several TRBV segments, and TRBV5-6, TRBV5-1 and TRBV20-1 were among these.

Unique molecular identifiers were built into the TCR beta cDNA libraries. Each CDR3 protein gets one entry after TCRdb re-called the PCR reads with MiXCR. In the table there are fewer than 600,000 distinct CDR3 sequences, approximately 46% of which are singletons. This clonotype has just a few counts. Antigen unknown. Germline V gene lookup returns CDR1 LGHNA and CDR2 YSLEER. This CDR3 is 16 amino acids long. Trimming stripped 0 bases from V and 2 bases from J, with 13 bases between. Specimen: blood. The rearrangement joins TRBV4-3 to TRBJ2-5, with no clear D. The receptor was derived from a girl aged 5-17 years with multiple sclerosis. DNA for the CDR3: TGCGCCAGCAGCCAAGATGGCCAGGCTATACAAGAGACCCAGTACTTC. As protein: CASSQDGQAIQETQYF.